This T cell receptor beta chain was identified during a study of PD-1 blockade in classical Hodgkin lymphoma. Concerning this clone itself: Antigen specificity is unknown.

Repertoires were generated with immunoSEQ multiplex PCR, while TCRdb's copy carries only in-frame clones and drops some. The sample contains tens of thousands of clones, over 65% of which appear only once. After autologous stem cell transplantation all patients relapsed, and prior brentuximab vedotin exposure differed between cohorts. Study results and limitations: Any patient who commenced nivolumab under 1 year after ASCT was excluded. Newly diagnosed patients reportedly trailed healthy donors in baseline TCR diversity.

The CDR3 is made up of 16 amino acids. CDR1 and CDR2 from the germline V gene are LNHDA and SQIVND (reference sequence). V dropped 5 bases and J dropped 3; count of bases not matched to a gene: 5. The chain employs TRBV19 and TRBJ2-3; 13 positions match TRBD2. The receptor was isolated from a human donor with classical Hodgkin lymphoma. The sequences come from peripheral blood mononuclear cells (PBMCs), collected at baseline. The CDR3, as DNA: TGTGCCAGTAGTCGCACTAGCGGGGGGGGAACAGATACGCAGTATTTT. Its translation is CASSRTSGGGTDTQYF.